The next 32 T cell receptor beta chains were all read from a single sample in a study of radiotherapy plus CTLA-4 blockade in lung cancer. Here immunoSEQ multiplex PCR was the method, and the copy in TCRdb shows in-frame clones only, minus some. The sample contains fewer than 100,000 clones, approximately 80% of which appear only once. The sequencing used peripheral blood, collected from a patient treated with radiotherapy plus ipilimumab. The receptor source for this set is a human donor with non-small cell lung cancer who had stable disease on radiotherapy plus ipilimumab.

This clone has a handful of counts. The chain links TRBV11-2 to TRBJ1-6; D remains unclear. The germline gives CDR1 SGHAT, CDR2 FQNNGV. The ends were cut back, 0 bases at V and 0 bases at J, with 9 bases in the middle. The CDR3 consists of 17 residues. The CDR3 DNA reads as TGTGCCAGCAGCTTAGAACGAAGGAGCTCCTATAATTCACCCCTCCACTTT. It specifies CASSLERRSSYNSPLHF.

The V and J genes are TRBV5-5 and TRBJ2-7; unclear D gene. V lost 0 bases to trimming and J lost 2 bases, with 12 bases between them. The length of the CDR3 is 15 residues. CDR1 and CDR2 (germline): SGHKS, YYEKEE (reference sequence). Written as DNA, the CDR3 is TGTGCCAGCAGCTTGGTAGTTGGTCAAACCTACGAGCAGTACTTC. Its protein product is CASSLVVGQTYEQYF. The full variable domain, in which reference TRBV5-5 and TRBJ2-7 provide the parts outside the CDR3, is DAGVTQSPTHLIKTRGQQVTLRCSPISGHKSVSWYQQVLGQGPQFIFQYYEKEERGRGNFPDRFSARQFPNYSSELNVNALLLGDSALYLCASSLVVGQTYEQYFGPGTRLTVT.

This clone was counted only a few times. This chain connects TRBV28 to TRBJ1-2; TRBD1 agrees at 7 bases. From germline, CDR1 is MDHEN and CDR2 SYDVKM. Trimming cost V 2 bases and J 8 bases; bases outside gene matches: 5. The CDR3 is 13 residues long. CDR3 region: CASSLSDRDGYTF. For the CDR3, the DNA is TGTGCCAGCAGTTTAAGCGACAGGGACGGCTACACCTTC.

The count of this clone is one. The rearrangement links TRBV27 to TRBJ2-1, with 7 bases that match TRBD1. V shed 5 bases, J shed 0 bases, and the junction held 4 bases outside the gene matches. There are 15 residues in the CDR3. Germline CDR1 reads MNHEY; CDR2 reads SMNVEV (reference sequence). CDR3 sequence: CASSLDRSSYNEQFF. The DNA for the CDR3 is TGTGCCAGCAGTCTGGACAGGAGCTCCTACAATGAGCAGTTCTTC.

This sequence joins TRBV28 and TRBJ2-7; 8 bases agree with TRBD1. This CDR3 region has 14 residues. Germline V gene sequence: CDR1 MDHEN, CDR2 SYDVKM. Trimming at V came to 8 bases and at J to 6 bases, leaving 12 bases not matched to a gene. The CDR3 loop is CASGTGTGGLEQYF. In DNA, the CDR3 is TGTGCCAGCGGTACCGGGACAGGTGGCCTCGAGCAGTACTTC.

The J gene is TRBJ2-1, the V gene TRBV6-6; TRBD2 matches 14 bases. CDR1 is MNHNY, CDR2 SVGAGI, per germline (reference sequence). Losses at the gene ends were 7 bases for V and 8 bases for J; bases not matched to a gene: 7. This CDR3 is built from 15 residues. CDR3 nucleotides: TGTGCCAGCACCCCTGGGACTAGCGGGAGTTATGAGCAGTTCTTC. Translating it yields CASTPGTSGSYEQFF.

This clone came up once. At the DNA level, this CDR3 is encoded by other sequences in the same sample as well. The chain uses TRBV15 and TRBJ1-2, with D uncertain. Germline lookup yields CDR1 LNHNV and CDR2 YYDKDF (reference sequence). V lost 3 bases to trimming and J lost 7 bases, with 6 bases between them. The CDR3 totals 11 residues. The CDR3 nucleotides are TGTGCCACCAGCAGGAACGGTGGCTACACCTTC. This encodes CATSRNGGYTF.

CDR3 nucleotide sequence: TGTGCCAGCAGTTGGAGTTTCGATAGCAATCAGCCCCAGCATTTT. Protein product: CASSWSFDSNQPQHF. The chain employs TRBV27 and TRBJ1-5; D is uncertain. The V end was cut by 4 bases, the J end by 0 bases, with 10 bases between. Germline V gene data show CDR1 as MNHEY and CDR2 as SMNVEV (reference sequence). CDR3 length equals 15 residues.

This chain uses TRBV28 with TRBJ1-2; TRBD1 agrees at 7 bases. The CDR3 covers 15 residues. Germline-derived CDR1 and CDR2 are MDHEN and SYDVKM. Germline trimming cut 2 bases from V and 3 bases from J; bases unmatched to any gene: 6. The CDR3 here is CASSLPDRADYGYTF. The DNA of the CDR3 is TGTGCCAGCAGTTTACCCGACAGGGCGGACTATGGCTACACCTTC.

The gene calls are TRBV28 and TRBJ2-7; no clear D gene. Trimming stripped 6 bases from V and 0 bases from J, with 6 bases between. Germline values: CDR1 MDHEN, CDR2 SYDVKM. CDR3 length equals 12 residues. CDR3 residues: CASRTSSYEQYF. For the CDR3, the DNA is TGTGCCAGCAGAACAAGCTCCTACGAGCAGTACTTC.

J is TRBJ1-1 and V is TRBV5-1; D is possibly TRBD1 (5 bases). Trimming cost V 4 bases and J 6 bases, with 7 bases left between them. Looked up from germline, CDR1 is SGHRS and CDR2 is YFSETQ. CDR3 length equals 11 residues. The CDR3 sequence is CASSGRAEAFF. The CDR3 DNA sequence: TGCGCCAGCAGCGGCAGGGCTGAAGCTTTCTTT.

The chain has TRBV28 and TRBJ1-4, with 7 bases identical to TRBD1. V shed 5 bases, J shed 3 bases, and the junction held 12 bases outside the gene matches. Per the germline V gene, CDR1 is MDHEN and CDR2 is SYDVKM. The CDR3 runs to 17 residues. The CDR3 coding sequence is TGTGCCAGCAGTACCACAGGGGAAACTACGGCTAATGAAAAACTGTTTTTT. This encodes CASSTTGETTANEKLFF. Using reference TRBV28 and TRBJ1-4 for the parts outside the CDR3, the full variable domain is DVKVTQSSRYLVKRTGEKVFLECVQDMDHENMFWYRQDPGLGLRLIYFSYDVKMKEKGDIPEGYSVSREKKERFSLILESASTNQTSMYLCASSTTGETTANEKLFFGSGTQLSVL.

The chain carries TRBV7-3 and TRBJ1-1; D is perhaps TRBD1 (5 bases). Trimming cost V 4 bases and J 0 bases, with 12 bases left between them. Germline V gives CDR1 SGHTA, CDR2 FQGTGA. The CDR3 has 15 amino acids. Written as DNA, the CDR3 is TGTGCCAGCAGCTCACTGGACATCTTGAACACTGAAGCTTTCTTT. It translates to CASSSLDILNTEAFF.

The chain carries TRBV6-1 and TRBJ1-1; D perhaps matches TRBD1 (5 bases). Looked up from germline, CDR1 is MNHNS and CDR2 is SASEGT. Trimming took 5 bases from V and 1 from J, leaving 14 bases between them. This CDR3 contains 15 residues. CDR3 coding DNA: TGTGCCAGCAGTCCCCTCGGACATACGAACACTGAAGCTTTCTTT. It translates to CASSPLGHTNTEAFF.

The chain is built from TRBV6-5 and TRBJ2-1; 7 positions match TRBD1. Germline lookup yields CDR1 MNHEY and CDR2 SVGAGI. This CDR3 is 14 amino acids long. V trimming: 4 bases; J trimming: 2 bases; junction bases outside the gene matches: 2. The CDR3 loop is CASSFQGAYNEQFF. CDR3 sequence (DNA): TGTGCCAGCAGTTTTCAGGGGGCCTACAATGAGCAGTTCTTC.

This clone was seen a single time. The rearrangement uses TRBV5-4 and TRBJ2-2; 7 bases map to TRBD1. After removal of 4 bases from V and 4 bases from J, the junction contained 7 bases not matched to a gene. The CDR3 consists of 15 residues. Germline CDR1 reads SGHNT; CDR2 reads YYREEE (reference sequence). CDR3 in DNA: TGTGCCAGCAGCCCTCGGACAGGTTCCACCGGGGAGCTGTTTTTT. It codes for CASSPRTGSTGELFF.

The chain links TRBV2 to TRBJ1-6, with TRBD1 matching over 7 bases. From germline, CDR1 is SNHLY and CDR2 FYNNEI. The ends lost 9 bases at V and 9 bases at J; junction bases unmatched: 11. The CDR3 covers 14 residues. CDR3 loop: CARGPGQRVSPLHF. The CDR3 DNA sequence: TGTGCCAGGGGGCCGGGACAGCGGGTTTCACCCCTCCACTTT. The full variable domain, in which reference TRBV2 and TRBJ1-6 provide the parts outside the CDR3, is EPEVTQTPSHQVTQMGQEVILRCVPISNHLYFYWYRQILGQKVEFLVSFYNNEISEKSEIFDDQFSVERPDGSNFTLKIRSTKLEDSAMYFCARGPGQRVSPLHFGNGTRLTVT.

The J gene is TRBJ2-1, the V gene TRBV2; D might be TRBD2 (6 bases). CDR3 length equals 16 residues. The germline V and J ends were trimmed by 6 bases and 4 bases, with 19 bases remaining between them. Germline CDR1 is SNHLY and CDR2 is FYNNEI. CDR3: CASRGLLGGSYNEQFF. CDR3 sequence (DNA): TGTGCCAGCAGGGGGTTATTGGGAGGCTCTTACAATGAGCAGTTCTTC.

This clone has only a few counts. The chain is built from TRBV28 and TRBJ1-6, with TRBD1 identical over 9 bases. Germline V gives CDR1 MDHEN, CDR2 SYDVKM. The J segment lost 10 bases and the V segment lost 3 bases, leaving 7 bases of the junction unmatched. CDR3 length equals 15 residues. Written as DNA, the CDR3 is TGTGCCAGCAGTTTCAGGGACAGGGCAGGATCACCCCTCCACTTT. This gives the protein CASSFRDRAGSPLHF.

Here the CDR3 DNA reads TGTGCCAGCAGCCTCTGGGGGACCGCAACTAATGAAAAACTGTTTTTT. Translation gives CASSLWGTATNEKLFF. This chain joins TRBV28 and TRBJ1-4; a weak D match, TRBD1 (5 bases). CDR1 is MDHEN and CDR2 is SYDVKM in the germline V gene. Trimming took off 6 bases at V and 0 bases at J, with 14 bases between the two ends. The CDR3 sequence is 16 residues long.

This clone was recorded once. The chain joins TRBV11-1 to TRBJ1-1; no definite D call. The CDR3 has 15 residues. Trimming took 5 bases from V and 1 from J, leaving 14 bases between them. Germline assignment: CDR1 SGHAT and CDR2 FQDESV (reference sequence). This CDR3 reads CASSPRRAPNTEAFF. In nucleotides, the CDR3 is TGTGCCAGCAGCCCCCGGAGGGCTCCGAACACTGAAGCTTTCTTT.

The chain uses TRBV7-2 and TRBJ1-5; D call uncertain. The V end was cut by 5 bases, the J end by 3 bases, with 14 bases between. This CDR3 is built from 15 residues. The germline V gene encodes CDR1 SGHTA and CDR2 FQGNSA. CDR3 DNA sequence: TGTGCCAGCAGCCTGGACCTTAACACCAATCAGCCCCAGCATTTT. Protein: CASSLDLNTNQPQHF.

This chain links TRBV7-9 with TRBJ2-1, with 9 bases lining up with TRBD2. The germline CDR1 and CDR2 sequences are SEHNR and FQNEAQ (reference sequence). The CDR3 is made up of 17 amino acids. The V segment lost 5 bases and the J segment 5 bases; nucleotides outside the gene matches: 13. The chain's CDR3 is CASSPALLAGIHNEQFF. The CDR3 DNA follows: TGTGCCAGCAGCCCCGCTCTCCTAGCGGGAATCCACAATGAGCAGTTCTTC.

J is TRBJ1-1 and V is TRBV29-1; D ambiguous. This CDR3 contains 11 residues. Germline-derived CDR1 and CDR2 are SQVTM and ANQGSEA. V was clipped by 0 bases and J by 8 bases, with 7 bases between them. The CDR3 DNA is TGCAGCGTTGAAGATGTCAGCGAAGCTTTCTTT. Translated: CSVEDVSEAFF.

This chain uses TRBV7-9 with TRBJ2-7, with D maybe TRBD2 (7 bases). The germline gives CDR1 SEHNR, CDR2 FQNEAQ (reference sequence). The CDR3 is made up of 15 amino acids. V was trimmed by 2 bases and J by 3 bases, leaving 14 bases between them. The CDR3 region has the DNA TGTGCCAGCAGCTTACTACGGGGGGCAAGCTACGAGCAGTACTTC. It translates to CASSLLRGASYEQYF.

This chain joins TRBV7-3 and TRBJ2-2; TRBD2 matches 11 bases. The trim removed 5 bases at V and 4 bases at J, leaving 12 bases unmatched. Looked up from germline, CDR1 is SGHTA and CDR2 is FQGTGA. The CDR3 covers 18 residues. CDR3 DNA sequence: TGTGCCAGCAGCCTAAACTATCCGGGACTAGCGGTCACCGGGGAGCTGTTTTTT. It specifies CASSLNYPGLAVTGELFF.

The rearrangement links TRBV30 to TRBJ2-1; 8 nucleotides agree with TRBD2. The CDR3 is made up of 16 amino acids. Losses at the gene ends were 3 bases for V and 6 bases for J; bases not matched to a gene: 13. Germline assignment: CDR1 GTSNPN and CDR2 SVGIG (reference sequence). This chain's CDR3 is CAWRQPPPLAVNEQFF. CDR3 coding DNA: TGTGCCTGGAGACAACCTCCCCCACTAGCGGTCAATGAGCAGTTCTTC.

The chain links TRBV5-1 to TRBJ2-1; 8 bases agree with TRBD2. This CDR3 region has 15 residues. Germline CDR1 reads SGHRS; CDR2 reads YFSETQ. The ends lost 0 bases at V and 6 bases at J; junction bases unmatched: 5. The CDR3 protein is CASSLDVRGGNEQFF. For the CDR3, the DNA is TGCGCCAGCAGCTTGGACGTTCGGGGGGGCAATGAGCAGTTCTTC.

The V call is TRBV9, the J call TRBJ2-1, with D possibly TRBD1 on 5 matching bases. The CDR3 extends over 15 amino acids. Germline V gene data show CDR1 as SGDLS and CDR2 as YYNGEE. The V and J ends lost 1 base and 9 bases respectively, with 17 bases between them. The CDR3 DNA reads TGTGCCAGCAGCGTAATGGGGCCCGCTAACATTGAGCAGTTCTTC. Protein: CASSVMGPANIEQFF.

This clone was seen only once. The V gene is TRBV7-2, the J gene TRBJ2-5, with 10 bases identical to TRBD2. The germline V gene encodes CDR1 SGHTA and CDR2 FQGNSA. V trimming: 0 bases; J trimming: 5 bases; junction bases outside the gene matches: 12. The CDR3 extends over 18 amino acids. The CDR3 here is CASSLAPSGGAVWETQYF. The CDR3 DNA sequence: TGTGCCAGCAGCTTAGCGCCCAGCGGGGGGGCTGTGTGGGAGACCCAGTACTTC.

The chain recombines TRBV30 with TRBJ2-1, with D unresolved. Germline-derived CDR1 and CDR2 are GTSNPN and SVGIG (reference sequence). CDR3 length equals 14 residues. V was pared by 3 bases and J by 3 bases, with 12 bases between. The CDR3 spells CAWSPINYYNEQFF. In DNA form, the CDR3 reads TGTGCCTGGAGCCCGATTAACTACTACAATGAGCAGTTCTTC.

V and J are TRBV5-8 and TRBJ2-3; D gene unclear. The CDR3 is made up of 11 amino acids. Germline V gene lookup returns CDR1 SGHTS and CDR2 YDEGEE. V lost 4 bases, J lost 6 bases, and 6 bases lay in between. This chain's CDR3 is CASSVADTQYF. In nucleotides, the CDR3 is TGTGCCAGCAGCGTAGCCGATACGCAGTATTTT. Full variable domain (missing parts from reference TRBV5-8 and TRBJ2-3): EAGVTQSPTHLIKTRGQQATLRCSPISGHTSVYWYQQALGLGLQFLLWYDEGEERNRGNFPPRFSGRQFPNYSSELNVNALELEDSALYLCASSVADTQYFGPGTRLTVL.